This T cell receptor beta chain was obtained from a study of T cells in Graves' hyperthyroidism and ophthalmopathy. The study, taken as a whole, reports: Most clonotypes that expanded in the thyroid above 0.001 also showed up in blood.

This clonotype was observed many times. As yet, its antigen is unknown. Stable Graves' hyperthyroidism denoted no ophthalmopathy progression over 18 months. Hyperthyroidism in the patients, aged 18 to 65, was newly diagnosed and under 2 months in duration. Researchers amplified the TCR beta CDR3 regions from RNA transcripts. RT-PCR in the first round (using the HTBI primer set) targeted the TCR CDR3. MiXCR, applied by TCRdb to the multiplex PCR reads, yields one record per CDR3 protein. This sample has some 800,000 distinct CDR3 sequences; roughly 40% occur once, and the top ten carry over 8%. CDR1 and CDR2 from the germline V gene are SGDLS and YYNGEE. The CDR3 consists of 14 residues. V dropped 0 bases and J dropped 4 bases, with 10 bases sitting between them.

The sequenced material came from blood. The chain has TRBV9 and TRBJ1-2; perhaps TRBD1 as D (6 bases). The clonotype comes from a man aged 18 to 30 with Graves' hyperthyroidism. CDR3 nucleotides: TGTGCCAGCAGCGTAGGGACAGTCTCCTATGGCTACACCTTC. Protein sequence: CASSVGTVSYGYTF. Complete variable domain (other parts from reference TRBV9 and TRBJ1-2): DSGVTQTPKHLITATGQRVTLRCSPRSGDLSVYWYQQSLDQGLQFLIQYYNGEERAKGNILERFSAQQFPDLHSELNLSSLELGDSALYFCASSVGTVSYGYTFGSGTRLTVV.